The 26 T cell receptor beta chains given below trace back to one sample, sequenced in a study of human T cells and chemical hapten exposure. MiXCR, applied by TCRdb to the RACE reads, yields one record per CDR3 protein. The sample consists of approximately 370,000 distinct CDR3 sequences, roughly 6% of them appearing once. Time point indicated: pre-sensitization, week 0. Treatment indicated: therapeutic diphenylcyclopropenone sensitization with weekly scalp DPC. This specimen consisted of whole blood, obtained in connection with sensitization to the hapten diphenylcyclopropenone (DPC). Source of these receptors: a woman under 30 with alopecia areata. Some clones in this sample may be carry-over from other donors' samples.

In its sample, this clonotype was seen many times. The rearrangement uses TRBV5-1 and TRBJ2-4, with 8 bases aligning to TRBD1. CDR3 size: 16 residues. Germline loops: CDR1 SGHRS, CDR2 YFSETQ. After removal of 9 bases from V and 1 base from J, the junction contained 12 bases not matched to a gene. CDR3 bases: TGCGCCATACGCCAGGACAGGGAAAGGGCCAAAAACATTCAGTACTTC. Protein product: CAIRQDRERAKNIQYF.

This clonotype was counted ten times or more. The chain employs TRBV12-3 or TRBV12-4 and TRBJ1-1; no reliable D call. V dropped 10 bases and J dropped 0 bases, with 15 bases sitting between them. The CDR3 covers 14 residues. The chain's CDR3 is CATAYAPMNTEAFF. DNA for the CDR3: TGTGCCACCGCCTACGCCCCGATGAACACTGAAGCTTTCTTT.

This chain uses TRBV3-1 with TRBJ2-5; D is possibly TRBD2 (7 bases). The CDR3 spans 16 residues. Trimming cost V 0 bases and J 4 bases, with 15 bases left between them. Germline-derived CDR1 and CDR2 are LGHDT and YNNKEL (reference sequence). The CDR3 nucleotides read TGTGCCAGCAGCCAAGAAAGGGGGGGATTAGGAGAGACCCAGTACTTC. Translation: CASSQERGGLGETQYF.

This clonotype was seen at least ten times. This chain links TRBV11-1 with TRBJ2-5, with D possibly matching TRBD2 (6 bases). CDR1 is SGHAT, CDR2 FQDESV, per germline (reference sequence). V lost 3 bases, J lost 1 base, and 9 bases lay in between. The CDR3 consists of 14 residues. CDR3 sequence reads: CASSFRDFQETQYF. The CDR3 nucleotides are TGTGCCAGCAGCTTCCGGGACTTCCAAGAGACCCAGTACTTC.

This clonotype was seen at least ten times. The genes are TRBV20-1 and TRBJ2-7; D is undetermined. The V end lost 4 bases, the J end lost 1 base, and 8 bases lay between the germline ends. The V gene's germline CDR1 is DFQATT and CDR2 SNEGSKA (reference sequence). The length of the CDR3 is 12 residues. The CDR3 here is CSATMDSYEQYF. CDR3 in DNA: TGCAGTGCTACGATGGATTCCTACGAGCAGTACTTC.

This clonotype was detected ten times or more. This chain uses TRBV4-3 with TRBJ1-6; D not certain. CDR1 is LGHNA and CDR2 is YSLEER in the germline V gene. CDR3 length: 13 amino acids. Trimming left V 3 bases short and J 7 bases short, with 7 bases between. The CDR3 loop is CASSHDGNSPLHF. CDR3 nucleotide sequence: TGCGCCAGCAGCCACGATGGGAATTCACCCCTCCACTTT.

This clonotype was observed a few times. The junction differs from germline at one of its ends, possibly a read error. The V gene is TRBV6-2 or TRBV6-3, the J gene TRBJ1-1, with TRBD1 identical over 10 bases. There are 18 residues in the CDR3. Germline V gives CDR1 MNHEY, CDR2 SVGEGT. The CDR3 coding sequence is TGTGCCAGCAGCTACTACGGGGACAGGGGTATTATAAACACTGAAGCTTTCTTT. Protein sequence: CASSYYGDRGIINTEAFF.

This clonotype was seen more than once but under ten times. The chain is built from TRBV7-2 and TRBJ1-5; possible D gene TRBD1, 6 bases. This CDR3 is built from 16 residues. Trimming removed 1 base from V and 4 bases from J, with 14 bases in between. Germline V lookup: CDR1 SGHTA, CDR2 FQGNSA. The chain's CDR3 is CASSLEGRGANQPQHF. For the CDR3, the DNA is TGTGCCAGCAGCTTAGAGGGCAGGGGAGCGAATCAGCCCCAGCATTTT.

The V gene is TRBV20-1, the J gene TRBJ1-3, with 7 bases that match TRBD1. Looked up from germline, CDR1 is DFQATT and CDR2 is SNEGSKA (reference sequence). V dropped 5 bases and J dropped 0; count of bases not matched to a gene: 7. The CDR3 extends over 15 amino acids. This CDR3 reads CSAPDRTSSGNTIYF. In nucleotides, the CDR3 is TGCAGTGCTCCGGACAGGACGAGCTCTGGAAACACCATATATTTT.

The chain combines TRBV7-2 with TRBJ1-3, with D unclear. Germline CDR1 SGHTA, CDR2 FQGNSA. V dropped 5 bases and J dropped 0 bases, with 8 bases sitting between them. The CDR3 extends over 14 amino acids. In nucleotides, the CDR3 is TGTGCCAGCAGCCCGATCCTCTCTGGAAACACCATATATTTT. Translation gives CASSPILSGNTIYF.

In this sample, this clonotype turned up many times. Written as DNA, the CDR3 is TGTGCCAGCAGTCCCCCAGATCAGCCCCAGCATTTT. This encodes CASSPPDQPQHF. The chain is built from TRBV12-3 or TRBV12-4 and TRBJ1-5, with no clear D. V lost 5 bases and J 5 bases, leaving 7 bases between the germline ends. The CDR3 runs 12 residues.

V gene TRBV29-1 combines with J gene TRBJ2-3; D might be TRBD2 (5 bases). V was clipped by 3 bases and J by 2 bases, with 9 bases between them. Germline values: CDR1 SQVTM, CDR2 ANQGSEA. The CDR3 length is 13 residues. CDR3 in DNA: TGCAGCGTTGAGACTACCCACACAGATACGCAGTATTTT. Its translation is CSVETTHTDTQYF.

This rearrangement joins TRBV20-1 to TRBJ2-3, with 7 bases aligning to TRBD2. The ends lost 4 bases at V and 2 bases at J; junction bases unmatched: 6. This CDR3 is 14 amino acids long. Germline CDR1 is DFQATT and CDR2 is SNEGSKA (reference sequence). CDR3 nucleotides: TGCAGTGCTATTCCGGGGGGTAACACAGATACGCAGTATTTT. Its protein product is CSAIPGGNTDTQYF.

The chain carries TRBV7-4 and TRBJ1-2; D gene unclear. The CDR3 runs 15 residues. Trimming shortened V by 1 base and J by 7 bases, and 16 bases separated the two germline ends. Per germline, CDR1 SGHVT and CDR2 SQSDAQ. CDR3 sequence reads: CASSLGSQRRSGYTF. The CDR3 nucleotides are TGTGCCAGCAGCTTAGGGTCCCAACGAAGGTCTGGCTACACCTTC.

Many counts were recorded for this clonotype. The chain recombines TRBV27 with TRBJ1-2; no definite D call. The CDR3 totals 13 residues. Per the germline V gene, CDR1 is MNHEY and CDR2 is SMNVEV (reference sequence). The ends were cut back, 4 bases at V and 2 bases at J, with 8 bases in the middle. The CDR3 loop is CASSSGRNYGYTF. In DNA, the CDR3 is TGTGCCAGCAGTTCCGGTCGAAACTATGGCTACACCTTC.

This clonotype was counted ten times or more. This chain connects TRBV12-3 or TRBV12-4 to TRBJ1-1; D ambiguous. The CDR3 totals 16 residues. V lost 6 bases to trimming and J lost 0 bases, with 17 bases between them. CDR3 loop: CASRAQVSAMNTEAFF. The DNA for the CDR3 is TGTGCCAGCAGGGCCCAGGTGAGCGCCATGAACACTGAAGCTTTCTTT.

The chain employs TRBV11-2 and TRBJ1-2; D is unresolved. This CDR3 has 13 amino acids. V was pared by 7 bases and J by 0 bases, with 9 bases between. Per the germline V gene, CDR1 is SGHAT and CDR2 is FQNNGV. The CDR3 sequence is CASIFSSNYGYTF. The CDR3 DNA follows: TGTGCCAGCATCTTTTCGTCTAACTATGGCTACACCTTC.

This clonotype was counted ten times or more. This rearrangement joins TRBV3-1 to TRBJ1-5; no clear D. There are 13 residues in the CDR3. Germline values: CDR1 LGHDT, CDR2 YNNKEL (reference sequence). V was cut by 0 bases and J by 13 bases, with 13 bases left in between. The CDR3 DNA reads as TGTGCCAGCAGCCAAGATCTTCTCACGGGTCAGCATTTT. Protein: CASSQDLLTGQHF.

The table lists this clonotype with many counts. The chain links TRBV6-5 to TRBJ1-2; no clear D gene. The CDR3 has 13 amino acids. The germline V gene encodes CDR1 MNHEY and CDR2 SVGAGI. The V end was cut by 2 bases, the J end by 2 bases, with 6 bases between. The CDR3 region has the DNA TGTGCCAGCAGTTACACACAGAACTATGGCTACACCTTC. It specifies CASSYTQNYGYTF.

The J gene is TRBJ1-2, the V gene TRBV28; tentatively, D is TRBD1 (6 bases). Per germline, CDR1 MDHEN and CDR2 SYDVKM. The CDR3 sequence is 13 residues long. V lost 1 base, J lost 8 bases, and 11 bases lay in between. For the CDR3, the DNA is TGTGCCAGCAGTTTATCGGACAGATGGGGCTACACCTTC. Residues: CASSLSDRWGYTF.

This clonotype was recorded at least ten times. The rearrangement joins TRBV29-1 to TRBJ1-2, with D unresolved. Germline V gene lookup returns CDR1 SQVTM and CDR2 ANQGSEA. The CDR3 is 13 residues long. V shed 5 bases and J shed 4 bases, with 14 bases lying between them. The CDR3 nucleotides are TGCAGCGTTCCGCCTAATGAGGGCTATGGCTACACCTTC. The encoded protein is CSVPPNEGYGYTF.

This clonotype was observed many times. The chain has TRBV4-3 and TRBJ2-1; D perhaps matches TRBD1 (5 bases). This CDR3 has 13 residues. The V gene lost 1 base and the J gene lost 8 bases, with 9 bases spanning the gap. The germline gives CDR1 LGHNA, CDR2 YSLEER. The CDR3 loop is CASSQVGADEQFF. As DNA, the CDR3 is TGCGCCAGCAGCCAAGTTGGGGCCGATGAGCAGTTCTTC.

The table lists this clonotype with a few counts. This rearrangement joins TRBV19 to TRBJ1-4; D might be TRBD1 (6 bases). V lost 5 bases and J 5 bases, leaving 15 bases between the germline ends. Germline CDR1 is LNHDA and CDR2 is SQIVND (reference sequence). This CDR3 contains 15 residues. The CDR3 region is CASSVTGTHNEKLFF. CDR3 coding DNA: TGTGCCAGTAGTGTAACCGGGACACACAATGAAAAACTGTTTTTT. The whole variable domain, filled in from reference TRBV19 and TRBJ1-4, reads DGGITQSPKYLFRKEGQNVTLSCEQNLNHDAMYWYRQDPGQGLRLIYYSQIVNDFQKGDIAEGYSVSREKKESFPLTVTSAQKNPTAFYLCASSVTGTHNEKLFFGSGTQLSVL.

The genes are TRBV7-2 and TRBJ1-3; D unresolved. V shed 0 bases and J shed 1 base, with 10 bases lying between them. The germline gives CDR1 SGHTA, CDR2 FQGNSA. The CDR3 has 16 amino acids. CDR3 in amino acids: CASSLAEIGSGNTIYF. CDR3 in DNA: TGTGCCAGCAGCTTAGCGGAGATCGGATCTGGAAACACCATATATTTT.

This clonotype was detected many times. The gene calls are TRBV3-1 and TRBJ2-7, with D possibly being TRBD1 (5 bases). The CDR3 contains 13 residues. The V and J ends lost 3 bases and 1 base respectively, with 7 bases between them. CDR1 and CDR2 (germline): LGHDT, YNNKEL (reference sequence). CDR3 sequence reads: CASSQGRSYEQYF. For the CDR3, the DNA is TGTGCCAGCAGCCAGGGGCGGTCCTACGAGCAGTACTTC.

This clonotype was recorded a few times. The chain uses TRBV4-3 and TRBJ1-1; D ambiguous. The V end lost 4 bases, the J end lost 4 bases, and 10 bases lay between the germline ends. CDR1 is LGHNA, CDR2 YSLEER, per germline. The CDR3 contains 13 residues. The CDR3, as DNA: TGCGCCAGCAGCCCAGAACCTGCCACTGAAGCTTTCTTT. This gives the protein CASSPEPATEAFF.